Described below is a single T cell receptor beta chain sequence and its context. The antigen is undetermined. This sample is part of a study of cytomegalovirus exposure and HLA in healthy donors. Study background: Inside one of the first data releases sat about 91 million unique TCRs taken from HLA-typed donors.

CMV serostatus data were not documented for this donor. This CDR3 has 14 amino acids. Germline assignment: CDR1 SGDLS and CDR2 YYNGEE. Study results and caveats: Only CMV serostatus was available as immune exposure information.

Primers: 60 Vbeta forward and 13 Jbeta reverse. Original methodology: Per a later analysis, the number of unique TCR beta chains was 75 million to 90 million, of which about 10 million were shared. Using immunoSEQ multiplex PCR, the repertoire was profiled, and TCRdb retains in-frame clones only, with some absent. Clone size and V and J calls were adopted from that table, with D and trimming inferred from the DNA. Of fewer than 150,000 clones listed, roughly 82% were seen once; the top ten hold roughly 4%. The receptor's source is a human donor in good health. Sequenced material: PBMCs. The chain has TRBV9 and TRBJ2-5; perhaps TRBD2 as D (6 bases). The J call is doubtful: the DNA matches TRBJ2-7 better. The CDR3 nucleotides read TGTGCCAGCAGCGTAGAAGCGGGCTCCTACGAGCAGTACTTC. This translates into CASSVEAGSYEQYF.